Shown below are 27 T cell receptor beta chains from a single sample sequenced in a study of T cell repertoires in cytomegalovirus infection. MiXCR, applied by TCRdb to the reads, yields one record per CDR3 protein. The table includes roughly 280,000 distinct CDR3 sequences, approximately 14% detected once. Sequencing input: PBMCs. All receptors derive from a human donor in good health (CMV status not recorded). Some clones in this sample may be carry-over from other donors' samples.

The sample holds a few counts of this clonotype. The V gene is TRBV12-3 or TRBV12-4, the J gene TRBJ1-5; D is undetermined. CDR3 size: 13 residues. Trimming removed 6 bases at V and 1 base at J, with 7 bases between. This CDR3 is CASRSDSNQPQHF. The CDR3 DNA reads TGTGCCAGCAGATCGGACAGCAATCAGCCCCAGCATTTT.

The chain uses TRBV27 and TRBJ2-1; D possibly corresponds to TRBD2 (7 bases). V was pared by 5 bases and J by 6 bases, with 20 bases between. Germline CDR1 is MNHEY and CDR2 is SMNVEV (reference sequence). The CDR3 is made up of 16 amino acids. The CDR3 loop is CASSPRGAGMVNEQFF. The CDR3 DNA sequence: TGTGCCAGCAGTCCACGGGGGGCGGGAATGGTCAATGAGCAGTTCTTC.

This clonotype occurred a few times. V usage is TRBV19 and J usage is TRBJ2-5; 11 nucleotides align to TRBD2. Germline V gene sequence: CDR1 LNHDA, CDR2 SQIVND (reference sequence). This CDR3 has 15 residues. V lost 7 bases and J lost 2; bases outside the gene matches: 6. The CDR3 loop is CASNPGLAVQETQYF. The CDR3 nucleotides read TGTGCCAGTAATCCGGGACTAGCGGTTCAAGAGACCCAGTACTTC.

This clonotype was seen ten or more times. V usage is TRBV10-3 and J usage is TRBJ1-2; perhaps TRBD1 as D (5 bases). CDR1 is ENHRY, CDR2 SYGVKD, per germline. The CDR3 has 16 amino acids. Trimming stripped 3 bases from V and 1 base from J, with 15 bases between. CDR3 loop: CAISEVTDNLNYGYTF. DNA of the CDR3: TGTGCCATCAGTGAAGTGACAGATAACCTTAACTATGGCTACACCTTC.

This clonotype was picked up a small number of times. The V gene is TRBV10-3, the J gene TRBJ2-7, with D maybe TRBD1 (6 bases). The CDR3 runs to 14 residues. CDR1 ENHRY and CDR2 SYGVKD come from the germline V gene. The V end was cut by 6 bases, the J end by 2 bases, with 14 bases between. CDR3 amino acids: CAIRGTPGPYEQYF. The CDR3 DNA reads as TGTGCCATCAGGGGGACACCGGGCCCCTACGAGCAGTACTTC.

This clonotype was recorded only once. The chain combines TRBV7-9 with TRBJ2-1; the D is unclear. The CDR3 extends over 14 amino acids. The germline V gene encodes CDR1 SEHNR and CDR2 FQNEAQ (reference sequence). Trimming cost V 2 bases and J 10 bases, with 15 bases left between them. The CDR3 bases are TGTGCCAGCAGCTTACACTCTGATGGAGAGGAGCAGTTCTTC. Protein product: CASSLHSDGEEQFF. Complete variable domain (other parts from reference TRBV7-9 and TRBJ2-1): DTGVSQNPRHKITKRGQNVTFRCDPISEHNRLYWYRQTLGQGPEFLTYFQNEAQLEKSRLLSDRFSAERPKGSFSTLEIQRTEQGDSAMYLCASSLHSDGEEQFFGPGTRLTVL.

This clonotype was seen a handful of times. This sequence joins TRBV29-1 and TRBJ2-1; D unclear. The germline V gene encodes CDR1 SQVTM and CDR2 ANQGSEA. The CDR3 consists of 10 residues. Trimming took 3 bases from V and 10 from J, leaving 7 bases between them. CDR3 region: CSVELCEQFF. The CDR3 DNA follows: TGCAGCGTTGAGTTGTGCGAGCAGTTCTTC.

This rearrangement joins TRBV29-1 to TRBJ1-1, with a tentative D call TRBD1 (5 bases). The V gene's germline CDR1 is SQVTM and CDR2 ANQGSEA. V lost 7 bases, J lost 3 bases, and 12 bases lay in between. The CDR3 loop spans 12 amino acids. Here the CDR3 DNA reads TGCAGCGCCTCCGACAGCCACACTGAAGCTTTCTTT. Translated, it gives CSASDSHTEAFF.

This clonotype was counted only a few times. At one boundary the junction diverges from the germline segment, which might be a read error. The chain employs TRBV5-5 and TRBJ2-4; D unresolved. The length of the CDR3 is 15 residues. In germline, CDR1 is SGHKS, CDR2 YYEKEE (reference sequence). The CDR3 sequence is CASSFQAGAENIQYF. In DNA form, the CDR3 reads TGTGCCAGCAGCTTTCAGGCTGGAGCCGAAAACATTCAGTACTTC. The variable domain in full, completed from reference TRBV5-5 and TRBJ2-4, reads DAGVTQSPTHLIKTRGQQVTLRCSPISGHKSVSWYQQVLGQGPQFIFQYYEKEERGRGNFPDRFSARQFPNYSSELNVNALLLGDSALYLCASSFQAGAENIQYFGAGTRLSVL.

CDR3 amino acids: CASSPRLAVNEQFF. CDR3 bases: TGCGCCAGCAGCCCCCGTCTAGCGGTCAATGAGCAGTTCTTC. The gene calls are TRBV4-1 and TRBJ2-1; 7 positions agree with TRBD2. Per germline, CDR1 MGHRA and CDR2 YSYEKL. The trim removed 4 bases at V and 6 bases at J, leaving 6 bases unmatched. The CDR3 consists of 14 residues.

The CDR3 loop reads CASSSPFLGNEQFF. For the CDR3, the DNA is TGTGCCAGCAGCTCCCCCTTCTTGGGCAATGAGCAGTTCTTC. The chain joins TRBV7-9 to TRBJ2-1; D not resolved. V lost 4 bases and J 6 bases, leaving 13 bases between the germline ends. Germline V CDR1 and CDR2: SEHNR, FQNEAQ (reference sequence). CDR3 length: 14 amino acids. Full variable domain (rest looked up from reference TRBV7-9 and TRBJ2-1): DTGVSQNPRHKITKRGQNVTFRCDPISEHNRLYWYRQTLGQGPEFLTYFQNEAQLEKSRLLSDRFSAERPKGSFSTLEIQRTEQGDSAMYLCASSSPFLGNEQFFGPGTRLTVL.

The gene calls are TRBV10-3 and TRBJ2-7; 10 bases map to TRBD1. The V segment lost 10 bases and the J segment 4 bases; nucleotides outside the gene matches: 7. The CDR3 spans 13 residues. Germline values: CDR1 ENHRY, CDR2 SYGVKD. The CDR3 loop reads CATGAGQGYEQYF. The CDR3, as DNA: TGTGCCACCGGGGCGGGACAGGGGTACGAGCAGTACTTC.

This chain uses TRBV20-1 with TRBJ2-3, with TRBD1 as a possible D gene (6 bases). From germline, CDR1 is DFQATT and CDR2 SNEGSKA (reference sequence). The CDR3 extends over 18 amino acids. V lost 6 bases to trimming and J lost 1 base, with 26 bases between them. The CDR3, as DNA: TGCAGTGCCGGATTTAGAACAGGGCCCCGGGGTGGCACAGATACGCAGTATTTT. This codes for CSAGFRTGPRGGTDTQYF.

The table lists this clonotype with many counts. CDR3: CASSFDRGVGDTQYF. Here the CDR3 DNA reads TGTGCCAGCAGCTTCGACAGGGGTGTAGGAGATACGCAGTATTTT. This rearrangement joins TRBV7-2 to TRBJ2-3; 8 positions match TRBD1. Trimming removed 3 bases from V and 5 bases from J; junction bases left unmatched: 7. CDR3 length: 15 residues. Germline V gives CDR1 SGHTA, CDR2 FQGNSA. Together with reference TRBV7-2 and TRBJ2-3, the CDR3 gives the full variable domain: GAGVSQSPSNKVTEKGKDVELRCDPISGHTALYWYRQSLGQGLEFLIYFQGNSAPDKSGLPSDRFSAERTGGSVSTLTIQRTQQEDSAVYLCASSFDRGVGDTQYFGPGTRLTVL.

This clonotype was picked up a small number of times. The chain recombines TRBV5-4 with TRBJ2-3; weak D call: TRBD2 (6 bases). Trimming left V 4 bases short and J 5 bases short, with 17 bases between. The CDR3 runs to 15 residues. Germline V gene sequence: CDR1 SGHNT, CDR2 YYREEE (reference sequence). This CDR3 is CASSARELGKDTQYF. The CDR3 nucleotides read TGTGCCAGCAGCGCCCGGGAGCTCGGGAAAGATACGCAGTATTTT.

The table lists this clonotype with many counts. The chain has TRBV12-3 or TRBV12-4 and TRBJ2-2; 7 positions match TRBD2. The CDR3 sequence is 15 residues long. The V gene end was trimmed by 8 bases and the J gene end by 0 bases; junction bases not matched to a gene: 6. CDR3 nucleotides: TGTGCCAGCCGGGAAGGGAGGGCGAACACCGGGGAGCTGTTTTTT. It specifies CASREGRANTGELFF.

The gene calls are TRBV6-6 and TRBJ2-7, with D uncertain. This CDR3 comprises 12 residues. Germline V CDR1 and CDR2: MNHNY, SVGAGI (reference sequence). Deletions cut 6 bases from V and 4 bases from J, with 10 bases between. The CDR3 DNA is TGTGCCAGCAGCCCCGATATGTACGAGCAGTACTTC. Amino acid sequence: CASSPDMYEQYF.

This clonotype was detected ten times or more. The chain has TRBV7-2 and TRBJ2-5; TRBD2 agrees at 8 bases. This CDR3 spans 14 amino acids. Germline assignment: CDR1 SGHTA and CDR2 FQGNSA. Trimming at V came to 1 base and at J to 4 bases, leaving 2 bases not matched to a gene. The chain's CDR3 is CASSLDSGRETQYF. In DNA, the CDR3 is TGTGCCAGCAGCTTAGACAGCGGGAGAGAGACCCAGTACTTC. Full variable domain (remainder filled in from reference TRBV7-2 and TRBJ2-5): GAGVSQSPSNKVTEKGKDVELRCDPISGHTALYWYRQSLGQGLEFLIYFQGNSAPDKSGLPSDRFSAERTGGSVSTLTIQRTQQEDSAVYLCASSLDSGRETQYFGPGTRLLVL.

In this sample, this clonotype turned up a few times. This sequence joins TRBV7-2 and TRBJ2-5, with a possible D match to TRBD2 (6 bases). The CDR3 contains 15 residues. The V and J ends lost 5 bases and 7 bases respectively, with 20 bases between them. From germline, CDR1 is SGHTA and CDR2 FQGNSA. DNA of the CDR3: TGTGCCAGCAGCCCCCCGTTCGGGGGTCGGGGGACCCAGTACTTC. Translating gives CASSPPFGGRGTQYF.

The CDR3 DNA reads as TGTGCCATCACGGGGATTACAGATACGCAGTATTTT. Translation gives CAITGITDTQYF. This chain connects TRBV10-3 to TRBJ2-3, with D possibly matching TRBD2 (5 bases). Germline-derived CDR1 and CDR2 are ENHRY and SYGVKD. The CDR3 contains 12 residues. V shed 7 bases and J shed 3 bases, with 8 bases lying between them.

The J gene is TRBJ2-3, the V gene TRBV28; 8 bases fit TRBD2. After removal of 6 bases from V and 5 bases from J, the junction contained 7 bases not matched to a gene. Germline-derived CDR1 and CDR2 are MDHEN and SYDVKM. The CDR3 is 14 amino acids. The CDR3 region is CASRDGREVDTQYF. The CDR3 nucleotides read TGTGCCAGCAGAGACGGGAGGGAAGTAGATACGCAGTATTTT.

This clonotype was seen a handful of times. The rearrangement joins TRBV19 to TRBJ2-7; 8 bases agree with TRBD1. Germline V gene data show CDR1 as LNHDA and CDR2 as SQIVND (reference sequence). V gave up 3 bases and J gave up 6 bases; unmatched junction bases: 7. The CDR3 runs 14 residues. The DNA for the CDR3 is TGTGCCAGTAGTATTCCGGACAGGGATGGCGAGCAGTACTTC. Amino acid sequence: CASSIPDRDGEQYF.

There are many counts of this clonotype. V is TRBV7-2 and J is TRBJ2-7; D is unclear. The CDR3 loop spans 13 amino acids. V lost 1 base and J 6 bases, leaving 10 bases between the germline ends. Germline lookup yields CDR1 SGHTA and CDR2 FQGNSA. This CDR3 reads CASSLDWRSEQYF. The CDR3 DNA is TGTGCCAGCAGCTTAGACTGGCGATCCGAGCAGTACTTC.

This clonotype occurred many times. The chain recombines TRBV11-2 with TRBJ1-1, with D unclear. The CDR3 consists of 15 residues. Trimming removed 1 base at V and 11 bases at J, with 20 bases between. CDR1 is SGHAT, CDR2 FQNNGV, per germline. CDR3 DNA: TGTGCCAGCAGCTTAGGCCAAGCGGGTATACAAGATGCTTTCTTT. Its protein is CASSLGQAGIQDAFF.

This clonotype has more than one count but fewer than ten. This chain links TRBV6-6 with TRBJ1-2; 9 bases line up with TRBD1. Germline values: CDR1 MNHNY, CDR2 SVGAGI (reference sequence). V gave up 5 bases and J gave up 5 bases; unmatched junction bases: 0. CDR3 length: 12 residues. CDR3 nucleotides: TGTGCCAGCAGTGGACAGGGGTATGGCTACACCTTC. Amino acid sequence: CASSGQGYGYTF.

This clonotype has at least ten counts. The chain combines TRBV7-2 with TRBJ1-2; the D is unclear. The CDR3 consists of 15 residues. Germline V gene lookup returns CDR1 SGHTA and CDR2 FQGNSA. Trimming took 4 bases from V and 4 from J, leaving 16 bases between them. CDR3 in amino acids: CASSSDKTLGYGYTF. CDR3 bases: TGTGCCAGCAGCTCCGACAAAACGCTCGGCTATGGCTACACCTTC.

This chain joins TRBV20-1 and TRBJ1-1; 7 nucleotides agree with TRBD1. CDR1 is DFQATT and CDR2 is SNEGSKA in the germline V gene (reference sequence). This CDR3 spans 13 amino acids. The V segment lost 6 bases and the J segment 0 bases; nucleotides outside the gene matches: 4. The CDR3 DNA reads as TGCAGTGCCGAGACAGGGTTGAACACTGAAGCTTTCTTT. As protein: CSAETGLNTEAFF.